This passage covers 13 T cell receptor beta chains from one sample sequenced in a study of blood T cell repertoires in COVID-19. TCRdb's table, derived via immunoSEQ multiplex PCR, lists solely in-frame clones and lacks some. This repertoire shows over 70,000 clones, less than 85% found once; its top ten account for roughly 7.3%. Sequenced sample: peripheral blood. The receptors originated from a man between 65 and 79 years old with acute or convalescent COVID-19.

The chain links TRBV4-2 to TRBJ2-1; no clear D gene. The germline CDR1 and CDR2 sequences are LGHNA and YNFKEQ. V lost 0 bases and J lost 7, with 13 bases in between. This CDR3 spans 15 amino acids. DNA for the CDR3: TGTGCCAGCAGCCAAGAAACAGCATCTCGGAATGAGCAGTTCTTC. This sequence encodes CASSQETASRNEQFF.

The genes are TRBV6-5 and TRBJ2-7, with 9 positions matching TRBD1. The ends lost 7 bases at V and 4 bases at J; junction bases unmatched: 8. There are 14 residues in the CDR3. In germline, CDR1 is MNHEY, CDR2 SVGAGI. The chain's CDR3 is CASTSGTGRYEQYF. The CDR3, as DNA: TGTGCCAGCACCTCCGGGACAGGGAGGTACGAGCAGTACTTC.

CDR3 region: CASSLPRTGGSYEQYF. The CDR3, as DNA: TGTGCCAGCAGTCTTCCGCGGACAGGAGGCTCCTACGAGCAGTACTTC. V gene TRBV28 combines with J gene TRBJ2-7; 7 bases line up with TRBD1. This CDR3 has 16 amino acids. The germline V gene encodes CDR1 MDHEN and CDR2 SYDVKM. The ends lost 5 bases at V and 0 bases at J; junction bases unmatched: 10.

The rearrangement links TRBV28 to TRBJ2-2; 8 nucleotides line up with TRBD1. J gave up 6 bases and V 5 bases, and 5 bases lay outside the gene matches. CDR3 length: 14 amino acids. Germline V lookup: CDR1 MDHEN, CDR2 SYDVKM. CDR3 loop: CASSLDRGAGELFF. In DNA form, the CDR3 reads TGTGCCAGCAGTCTCGACAGGGGCGCCGGGGAGCTGTTTTTT. The full variable domain, in which reference TRBV28 and TRBJ2-2 provide the parts outside the CDR3, is DVKVTQSSRYLVKRTGEKVFLECVQDMDHENMFWYRQDPGLGLRLIYFSYDVKMKEKGDIPEGYSVSREKKERFSLILESASTNQTSMYLCASSLDRGAGELFFGEGSRLTVL.

V is TRBV2 and J is TRBJ2-4, with a weak D call TRBD2 (5 bases). The ends were cut back, 3 bases at V and 7 bases at J, with 13 bases in the middle. The CDR3 is 14 residues long. CDR1 and CDR2 (germline): SNHLY, FYNNEI. CDR3 residues: CASSEGATFNIQYF. The CDR3 DNA reads as TGTGCCAGCAGTGAGGGAGCCACCTTTAACATTCAGTACTTC.

This clone was found once. This chain uses TRBV12-3 or TRBV12-4 with TRBJ1-2, with 8 bases identical to TRBD1. V dropped 5 bases and J dropped 5; count of bases not matched to a gene: 1. The CDR3 loop spans 12 amino acids. For the CDR3, the DNA is TGTGCCAGCAGTAGGACAGGGTATGGCTACACCTTC. Amino acid sequence: CASSRTGYGYTF.

This clone was detected once. V is TRBV6-1 and J is TRBJ2-3, with 12 bases aligning to TRBD1. Germline CDR1 and CDR2: MNHNS and SASEGT. The CDR3 runs 16 residues. Unmatched junction bases numbered 5, after V lost 4 bases and J lost 3 bases. The CDR3 reads CASSAGTGGETDTQYF. CDR3 coding DNA: TGTGCCAGCAGTGCTGGGACAGGGGGCGAAACAGATACGCAGTATTTT.

The chain uses TRBV7-9 and TRBJ1-5; maybe TRBD1 (6 bases). Germline CDR1 is SEHNR and CDR2 is FQNEAQ (reference sequence). V lost 5 bases and J lost 5, with 16 bases in between. The CDR3 extends over 15 amino acids. CDR3 nucleotides: TGTGCCAGCAGCCAGACAGGTCAGGCGGATCAGCCCCAGCATTTT. The encoded protein is CASSQTGQADQPQHF. Full variable domain (missing parts from reference TRBV7-9 and TRBJ1-5): DTGVSQNPRHKITKRGQNVTFRCDPISEHNRLYWYRQTLGQGPEFLTYFQNEAQLEKSRLLSDRFSAERPKGSFSTLEIQRTEQGDSAMYLCASSQTGQADQPQHFGDGTRLSIL.

In its sample, this clone was seen once. The chain joins TRBV24-1 to TRBJ2-2, with TRBD1 matching over 7 bases. With V trimmed by 3 bases and J by 1 base, 4 bases remained unmatched. This CDR3 region has 16 residues. Germline V gives CDR1 KGHDR, CDR2 SFDVKD. The chain's CDR3 is CATSDHRGRNTGELFF. The CDR3 DNA is TGTGCCACCAGTGATCACAGGGGCCGGAACACCGGGGAGCTGTTTTTT.

This chain joins TRBV29-1 and TRBJ1-5, with 7 bases lining up with TRBD1. The CDR3 consists of 14 residues. The V gene's germline CDR1 is SQVTM and CDR2 ANQGSEA. Losses at the gene ends were 7 bases for V and 0 bases for J; bases not matched to a gene: 6. The CDR3 bases are TGCAGCGCCATACAGGGGAATAGCAATCAGCCCCAGCATTTT. The encoded protein is CSAIQGNSNQPQHF.

V is TRBV27 and J is TRBJ2-1; 12 nucleotides line up with TRBD2. V lost 3 bases to trimming and J lost 5 bases; unmatched junction nucleotides: 2. This CDR3 spans 15 amino acids. The germline gives CDR1 MNHEY, CDR2 SMNVEV (reference sequence). This chain's CDR3 is CASSFGLAGNNEQFF. DNA of the CDR3: TGTGCCAGCAGTTTCGGACTAGCGGGGAACAATGAGCAGTTCTTC.

This sequence joins TRBV5-4 and TRBJ1-1; TRBD1 is a possible D gene (5 bases). Germline loops: CDR1 SGHNT, CDR2 YYREEE (reference sequence). CDR3 length equals 14 residues. V lost 0 bases and J 0 bases, leaving 6 bases between the germline ends. CDR3 coding DNA: TGTGCCAGCAGCTTGGGGACAATGAACACTGAAGCTTTCTTT. It encodes CASSLGTMNTEAFF.

This clone was seen only a few times. The CDR3 DNA reads TGTGCCAGCAGTTACTCTGCTAGGGACAGGGGACAGCCCCAGCATTTT. This gives the protein CASSYSARDRGQPQHF. The chain links TRBV6-6 to TRBJ1-5; 10 positions agree with TRBD1. Trimming at V came to 0 bases and at J to 7 bases, leaving 6 bases not matched to a gene. The length of the CDR3 is 16 residues. Germline CDR1 is MNHNY and CDR2 is SVGAGI (reference sequence).